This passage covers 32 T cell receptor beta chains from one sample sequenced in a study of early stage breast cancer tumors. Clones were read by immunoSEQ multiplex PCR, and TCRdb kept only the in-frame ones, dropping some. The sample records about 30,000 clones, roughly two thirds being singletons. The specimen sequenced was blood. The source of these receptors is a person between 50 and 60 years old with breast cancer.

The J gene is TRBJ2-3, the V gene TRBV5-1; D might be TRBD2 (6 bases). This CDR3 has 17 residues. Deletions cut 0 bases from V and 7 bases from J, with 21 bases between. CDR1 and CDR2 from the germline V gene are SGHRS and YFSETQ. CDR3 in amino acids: CASSLAGAGFEGNTQYF. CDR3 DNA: TGCGCCAGCAGCTTGGCCGGTGCGGGGTTCGAAGGGAATACGCAGTATTTT.

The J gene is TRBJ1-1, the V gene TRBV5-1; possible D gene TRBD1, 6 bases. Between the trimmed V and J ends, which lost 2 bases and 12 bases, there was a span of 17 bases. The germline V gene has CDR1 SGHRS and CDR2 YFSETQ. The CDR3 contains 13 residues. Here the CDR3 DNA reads TGCGCCAGCAGCTTTGCAGGGGAGGGAATGACTTTCTTT. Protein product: CASSFAGEGMTFF.

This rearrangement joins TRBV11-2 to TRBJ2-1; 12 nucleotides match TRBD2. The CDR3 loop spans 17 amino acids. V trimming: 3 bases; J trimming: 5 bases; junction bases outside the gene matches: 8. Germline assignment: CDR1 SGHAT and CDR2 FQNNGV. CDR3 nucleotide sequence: TGTGCCAGCAGCTTCTGGACTAGCGGGGAGACACACAATGAGCAGTTCTTC. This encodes CASSFWTSGETHNEQFF. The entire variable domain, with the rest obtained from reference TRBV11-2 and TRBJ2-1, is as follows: EAGVAQSPRYKIIEKRQSVAFWCNPISGHATLYWYQQILGQGPKLLIQFQNNGVVDDSQLPKDRFSAERLKGVDSTLKIQPAKLEDSAVYLCASSFWTSGETHNEQFFGPGTRLTVL.

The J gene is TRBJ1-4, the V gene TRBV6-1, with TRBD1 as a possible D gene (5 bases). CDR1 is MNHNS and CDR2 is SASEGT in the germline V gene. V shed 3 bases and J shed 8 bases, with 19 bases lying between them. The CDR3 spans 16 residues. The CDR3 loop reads CASSDNRGKIGEKLFF. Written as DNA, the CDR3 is TGTGCCAGCAGTGACAATCGGGGGAAAATTGGGGAAAAACTGTTTTTT.

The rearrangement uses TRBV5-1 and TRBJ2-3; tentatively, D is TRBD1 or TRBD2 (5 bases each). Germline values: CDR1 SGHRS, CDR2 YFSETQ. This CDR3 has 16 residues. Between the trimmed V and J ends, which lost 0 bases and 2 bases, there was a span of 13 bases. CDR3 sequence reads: CASSLDGAPLTDTQYF. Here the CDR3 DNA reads TGCGCCAGCAGCTTGGACGGGGCCCCTCTCACAGATACGCAGTATTTT.

Written as DNA, the CDR3 is TGTGCCAGCAGAGATTCGGGGGCCACTAATGAAAAACTGTTTTTT. Its protein is CASRDSGATNEKLFF. The V and J genes are TRBV6-6 and TRBJ1-4; D possibly corresponds to TRBD1 (6 bases). This CDR3 region has 15 residues. Germline CDR1 MNHNY, CDR2 SVGAGI (reference sequence). V lost 6 bases and J 2 bases, leaving 13 bases between the germline ends.

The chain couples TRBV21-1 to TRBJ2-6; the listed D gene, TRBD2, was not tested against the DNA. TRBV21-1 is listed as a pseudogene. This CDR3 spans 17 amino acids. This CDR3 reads CASSGRVGASGANVLTF. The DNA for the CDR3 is TGTGCCAGCAGCGGGAGGGTGGGGGCTTCTGGGGCCAACGTCCTGACTTTC.

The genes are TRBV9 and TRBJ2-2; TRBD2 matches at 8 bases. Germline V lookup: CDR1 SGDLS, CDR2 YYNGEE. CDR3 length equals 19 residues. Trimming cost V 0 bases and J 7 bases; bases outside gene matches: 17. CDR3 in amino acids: CASSVGVRGRAGVSGELFF. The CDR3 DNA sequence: TGTGCCAGCAGCGTAGGCGTTAGGGGGAGAGCGGGAGTGAGCGGGGAGCTGTTTTTT. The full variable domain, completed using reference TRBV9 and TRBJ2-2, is DSGVTQTPKHLITATGQRVTLRCSPRSGDLSVYWYQQSLDQGLQFLIQYYNGEERAKGNILERFSAQQFPDLHSELNLSSLELGDSALYFCASSVGVRGRAGVSGELFFGEGSRLTVL.

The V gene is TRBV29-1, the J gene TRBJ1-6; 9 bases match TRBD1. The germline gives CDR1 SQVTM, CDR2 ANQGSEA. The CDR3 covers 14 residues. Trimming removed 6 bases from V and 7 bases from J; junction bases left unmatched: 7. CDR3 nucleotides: TGCAGCGTACGTACCGGGACAGGGAATTCACCCCTCCACTTT. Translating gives CSVRTGTGNSPLHF.

The CDR3 loop reads CASSEAPLPYGYTF. The CDR3 coding sequence is TGTGCCAGCAGTGAAGCCCCACTACCTTATGGCTACACCTTC. The J gene is TRBJ1-2, the V gene TRBV6-1; D is unresolved. Between the trimmed V and J ends, which lost 0 bases and 5 bases, there was a span of 10 bases. Germline V gives CDR1 MNHNS, CDR2 SASEGT. The CDR3 extends over 14 amino acids.

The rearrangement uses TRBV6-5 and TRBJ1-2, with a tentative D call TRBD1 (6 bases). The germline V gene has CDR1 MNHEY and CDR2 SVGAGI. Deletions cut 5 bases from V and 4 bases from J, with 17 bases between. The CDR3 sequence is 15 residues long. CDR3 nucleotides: TGTGCCAGCAGTCCCGGACAGCACAGAACCTATGGCTACACCTTC. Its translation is CASSPGQHRTYGYTF.

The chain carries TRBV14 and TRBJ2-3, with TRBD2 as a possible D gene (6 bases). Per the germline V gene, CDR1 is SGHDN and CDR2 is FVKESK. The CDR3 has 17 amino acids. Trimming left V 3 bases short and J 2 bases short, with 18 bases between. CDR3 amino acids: CASSQIPRESLTDTQYF. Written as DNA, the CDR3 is TGTGCCAGCAGCCAGATACCCCGGGAGTCCCTCACAGATACGCAGTATTTT.

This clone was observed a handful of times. The CDR3 DNA follows: TGTGCCAGCAGTGAAGGGGCCCCTAATCAGCCCCAGCATTTT. Translated: CASSEGAPNQPQHF. The chain joins TRBV2 to TRBJ1-5; D is undetermined. Per the germline V gene, CDR1 is SNHLY and CDR2 is FYNNEI. V lost 1 base and J lost 4, with 8 bases in between. The CDR3 loop spans 14 amino acids.

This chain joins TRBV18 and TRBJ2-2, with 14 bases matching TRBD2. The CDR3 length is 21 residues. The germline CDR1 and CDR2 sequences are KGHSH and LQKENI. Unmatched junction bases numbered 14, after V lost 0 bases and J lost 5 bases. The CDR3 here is CASSPPLGLAGERAKTGELFF. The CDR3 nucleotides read TGTGCCAGCTCACCACCTCTGGGACTAGCGGGAGAGAGGGCCAAAACCGGGGAGCTGTTTTTT.

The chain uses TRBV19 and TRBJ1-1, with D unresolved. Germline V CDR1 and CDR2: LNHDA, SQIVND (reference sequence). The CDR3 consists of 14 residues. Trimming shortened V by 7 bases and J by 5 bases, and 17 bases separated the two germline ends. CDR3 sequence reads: CASTLSGGRTEAFF. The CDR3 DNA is TGTGCCAGTACCCTATCAGGAGGAAGGACTGAAGCTTTCTTT.

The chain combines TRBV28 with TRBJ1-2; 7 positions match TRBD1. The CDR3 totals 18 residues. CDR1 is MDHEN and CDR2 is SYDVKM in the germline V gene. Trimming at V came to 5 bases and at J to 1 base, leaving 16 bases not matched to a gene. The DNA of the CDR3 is TGTGCCAGCAGTCCCCCCGGGACAGAATACTCTCTTAACTATGGCTACACCTTC. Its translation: CASSPPGTEYSLNYGYTF.

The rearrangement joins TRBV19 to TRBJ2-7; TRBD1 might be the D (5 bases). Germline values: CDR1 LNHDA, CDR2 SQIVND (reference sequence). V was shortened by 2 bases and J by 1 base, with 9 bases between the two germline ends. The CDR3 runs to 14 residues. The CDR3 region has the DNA TGTGCCAGTAGTATAACGGCAGGGTCCTACGAGCAGTACTTC. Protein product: CASSITAGSYEQYF.

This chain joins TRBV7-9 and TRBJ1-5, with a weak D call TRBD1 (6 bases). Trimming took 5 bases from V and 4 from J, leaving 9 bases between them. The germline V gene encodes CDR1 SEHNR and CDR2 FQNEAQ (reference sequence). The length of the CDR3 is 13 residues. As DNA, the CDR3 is TGTGCCAGCAGCCGGGGGGCAAATCAGCCCCAGCATTTT. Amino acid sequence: CASSRGANQPQHF. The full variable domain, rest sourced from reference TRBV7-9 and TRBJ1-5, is DTGVSQNPRHKITKRGQNVTFRCDPISEHNRLYWYRQTLGQGPEFLTYFQNEAQLEKSRLLSDRFSAERPKGSFSTLEIQRTEQGDSAMYLCASSRGANQPQHFGDGTRLSIL.

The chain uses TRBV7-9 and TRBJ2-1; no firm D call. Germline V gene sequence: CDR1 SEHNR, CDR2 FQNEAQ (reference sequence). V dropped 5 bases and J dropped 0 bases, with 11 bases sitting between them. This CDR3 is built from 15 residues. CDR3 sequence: CASSAARSSYNEQFF. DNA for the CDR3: TGTGCCAGCAGCGCCGCCAGGAGCTCCTACAATGAGCAGTTCTTC.

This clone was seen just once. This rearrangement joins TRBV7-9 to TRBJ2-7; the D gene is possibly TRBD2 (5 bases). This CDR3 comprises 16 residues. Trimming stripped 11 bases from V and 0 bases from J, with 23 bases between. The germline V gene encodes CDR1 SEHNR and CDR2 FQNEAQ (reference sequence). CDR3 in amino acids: CADERMSGWNSYEQYF. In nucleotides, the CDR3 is TGTGCCGACGAACGTATGAGCGGATGGAACTCCTACGAGCAGTACTTC. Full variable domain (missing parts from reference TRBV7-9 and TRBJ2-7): DTGVSQNPRHKITKRGQNVTFRCDPISEHNRLYWYRQTLGQGPEFLTYFQNEAQLEKSRLLSDRFSAERPKGSFSTLEIQRTEQGDSAMYLCADERMSGWNSYEQYFGPGTRLTVT.

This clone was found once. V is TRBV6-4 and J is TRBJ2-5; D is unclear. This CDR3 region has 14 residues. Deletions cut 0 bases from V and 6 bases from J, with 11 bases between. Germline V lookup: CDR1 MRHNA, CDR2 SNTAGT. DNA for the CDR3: TGTGCCAGCAGTGACTCGAGGAGTGGGAAGACCCAGTACTTC. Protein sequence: CASSDSRSGKTQYF.

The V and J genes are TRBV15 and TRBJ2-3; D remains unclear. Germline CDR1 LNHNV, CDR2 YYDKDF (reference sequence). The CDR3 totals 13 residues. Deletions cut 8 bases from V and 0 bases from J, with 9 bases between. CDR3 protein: CATEEYSTDTQYF. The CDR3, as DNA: TGTGCCACCGAGGAATATAGCACAGATACGCAGTATTTT.

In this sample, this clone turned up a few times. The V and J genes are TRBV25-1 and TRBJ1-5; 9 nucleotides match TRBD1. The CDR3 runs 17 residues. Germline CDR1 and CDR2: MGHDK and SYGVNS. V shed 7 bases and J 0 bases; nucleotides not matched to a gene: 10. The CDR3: CASIGTGPPSSNQPQHF. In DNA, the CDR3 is TGTGCCAGCATCGGGACAGGGCCTCCTTCTAGCAATCAGCCCCAGCATTTT. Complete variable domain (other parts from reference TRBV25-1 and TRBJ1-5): EADIYQTPRYLVIGTGKKITLECSQTMGHDKMYWYQQDPGMELHLIHYSYGVNSTEKGDLSSESTVSRIRTEHFPLTLESARPSHTSQYLCASIGTGPPSSNQPQHFGDGTRLSIL.

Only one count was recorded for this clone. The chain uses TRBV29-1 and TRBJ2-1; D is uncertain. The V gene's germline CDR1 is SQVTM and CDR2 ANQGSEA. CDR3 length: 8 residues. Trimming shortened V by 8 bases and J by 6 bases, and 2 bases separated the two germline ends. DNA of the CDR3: TGCAGCATCAATGAGCAGTTCTTC. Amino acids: CSINEQFF.

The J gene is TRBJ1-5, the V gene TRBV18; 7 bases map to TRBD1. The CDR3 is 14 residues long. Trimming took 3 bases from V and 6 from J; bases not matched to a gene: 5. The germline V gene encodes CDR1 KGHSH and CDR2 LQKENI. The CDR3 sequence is CASSPGQDSQPQHF. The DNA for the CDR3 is TGTGCCAGCTCACCCGGACAGGATAGTCAGCCCCAGCATTTT.

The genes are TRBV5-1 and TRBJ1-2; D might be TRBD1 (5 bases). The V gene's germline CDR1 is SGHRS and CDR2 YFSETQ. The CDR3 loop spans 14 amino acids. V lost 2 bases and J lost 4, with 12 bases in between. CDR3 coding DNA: TGCGCCAGCAGCTTATCTCAGGGTTTCTATGGCTACACCTTC. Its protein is CASSLSQGFYGYTF.

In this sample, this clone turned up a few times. DNA for the CDR3: TGTGCCAGCAGTGTAGGCAATCAGCCCCAGCATTTT. Encoded protein: CASSVGNQPQHF. This rearrangement joins TRBV27 to TRBJ1-5; D remains unclear. This CDR3 spans 12 amino acids. V shed 5 bases and J shed 2 bases, with 4 bases lying between them. Germline assignment: CDR1 MNHEY and CDR2 SMNVEV (reference sequence).

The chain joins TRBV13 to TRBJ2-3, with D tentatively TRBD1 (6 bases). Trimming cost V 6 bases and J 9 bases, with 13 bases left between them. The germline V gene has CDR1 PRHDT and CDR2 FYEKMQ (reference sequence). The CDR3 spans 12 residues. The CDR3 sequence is CASSYNRDTQYF. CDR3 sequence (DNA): TGTGCCAGCAGTTATAACAGGGACACGCAGTATTTT.

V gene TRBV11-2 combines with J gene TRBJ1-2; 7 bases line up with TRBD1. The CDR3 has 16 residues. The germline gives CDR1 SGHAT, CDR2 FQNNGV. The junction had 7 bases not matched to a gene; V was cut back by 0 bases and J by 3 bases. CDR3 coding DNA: TGTGCCAGCAGCTTAGATACGAGGGGGCGATACTATGGCTACACCTTC. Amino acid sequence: CASSLDTRGRYYGYTF.

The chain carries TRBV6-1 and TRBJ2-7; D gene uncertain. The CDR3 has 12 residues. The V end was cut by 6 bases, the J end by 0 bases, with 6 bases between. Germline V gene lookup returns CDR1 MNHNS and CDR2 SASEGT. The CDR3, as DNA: TGTGCCAGCAGCGATAGCTCCTACGAGCAGTACTTC. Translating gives CASSDSSYEQYF.

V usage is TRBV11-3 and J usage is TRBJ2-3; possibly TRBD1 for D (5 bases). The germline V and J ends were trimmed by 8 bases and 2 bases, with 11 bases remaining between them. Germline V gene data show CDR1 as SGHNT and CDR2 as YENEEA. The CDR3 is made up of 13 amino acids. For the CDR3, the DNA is TGTGCCAGCGCGGACACCCACACAGATACGCAGTATTTT. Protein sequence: CASADTHTDTQYF.

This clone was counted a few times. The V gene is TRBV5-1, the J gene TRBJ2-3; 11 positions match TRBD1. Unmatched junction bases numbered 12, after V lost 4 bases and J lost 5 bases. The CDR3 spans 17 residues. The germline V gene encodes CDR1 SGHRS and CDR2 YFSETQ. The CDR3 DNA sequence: TGCGCCAGCAGCGGACAGGGGGCCGGGGCCGGAGGAGATACGCAGTATTTT. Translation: CASSGQGAGAGGDTQYF. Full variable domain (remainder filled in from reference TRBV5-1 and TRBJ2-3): KAGVTQTPRYLIKTRGQQVTLSCSPISGHRSVSWYQQTPGQGLQFLFEYFSETQRNKGNFPGRFSGRQFSNSRSEMNVSTLELGDSALYLCASSGQGAGAGGDTQYFGPGTRLTVL.